What follows are 29 T cell receptor beta chains derived from one specimen sequenced in a study of blood T cell repertoires in COVID-19. Profiled with immunoSEQ multiplex PCR; TCRdb holds only in-frame clones, not every one. The data contain 90,000 or so clones, around 67% of them singletons. The specimen sequenced was peripheral blood. These receptors came from a woman aged 60-75 years in a cohort sampled during active or convalescent COVID-19.

This clone was counted only a few times. This may be a read error, as it is one base from a much larger clone. V is TRBV27 and J is TRBJ2-3; D may be TRBD1 (6 bases). In germline, CDR1 is MNHEY, CDR2 SMNVEV (reference sequence). V was pared by 4 bases and J by 1 base, with 6 bases between. This CDR3 spans 13 amino acids. CDR3 amino acids: CASSYRGTDTQYF. CDR3 nucleotides: TGTGCCAGCAGTTACAGGGGCACAGATACGCAGTATTTT.

This clone was found once. The V and J genes are TRBV28 and TRBJ1-5; tentative D call: TRBD1 (6 bases). CDR1 is MDHEN and CDR2 is SYDVKM in the germline V gene. This CDR3 comprises 17 residues. Trimming removed 6 bases at V and 3 bases at J, with 21 bases between. The CDR3 sequence is CASSVIDRWGPNQPQHF. The CDR3 DNA sequence: TGTGCCAGCAGCGTTATAGACCGGTGGGGGCCCAATCAGCCCCAGCATTTT.

V usage is TRBV10-2 and J usage is TRBJ2-5, with D maybe TRBD2 (5 bases). The CDR3 loop spans 15 amino acids. Germline values: CDR1 WSHSY, CDR2 SAAADI. V lost 2 bases to trimming and J lost 0 bases, with 10 bases between them. This chain's CDR3 is CASSERGEYQETQYF. The CDR3 DNA follows: TGCGCCAGCAGTGAGCGGGGAGAGTACCAAGAGACCCAGTACTTC.

The chain is built from TRBV6-5 and TRBJ2-7; 10 positions agree with TRBD1. The junction had 5 bases not matched to a gene; V was cut back by 0 bases and J by 3 bases. The CDR3 loop spans 16 amino acids. The V gene's germline CDR1 is MNHEY and CDR2 SVGAGI. CDR3 DNA sequence: TGTGCCAGCAGTTACTCCCAGGACAGGGGGTTCTACGAGCAGTACTTC. It translates to CASSYSQDRGFYEQYF.

The chain couples TRBV27 to TRBJ1-6, with D perhaps TRBD1 (5 bases). Germline V CDR1 and CDR2: MNHEY, SMNVEV (reference sequence). The CDR3 length is 13 residues. With 6 bases removed from V and 10 bases from J, the gap between germline ends came to 13 bases. The CDR3 region is CASRREGRSPLHF. The CDR3 DNA sequence: TGTGCCAGCAGACGGGAGGGGAGGTCACCCCTCCACTTT.

This chain joins TRBV7-2 and TRBJ2-1, with TRBD2 as a possible D gene (5 bases). CDR3 length: 15 residues. Germline V gives CDR1 SGHTA, CDR2 FQGNSA. The V gene lost 1 base and the J gene lost 7 bases, with 14 bases spanning the gap. CDR3 nucleotides: TGTGCCAGCAGCTTAGAGGCTAGCCGGGGAAATGAGCAGTTCTTC. Translating gives CASSLEASRGNEQFF.

This clone was detected only a few times. The V gene is TRBV10-3, the J gene TRBJ2-7; 12 bases match TRBD1. CDR3 length: 12 residues. Germline V gene data show CDR1 as ENHRY and CDR2 as SYGVKD. V shed 10 bases, J shed 6 bases, and the junction held 4 bases outside the gene matches. The CDR3 loop reads CATGDRGREQYF. The CDR3 DNA is TGTGCCACGGGGGACAGGGGGCGCGAGCAGTACTTC.

In this sample, this clone turned up a few times. The V call is TRBV11-2, the J call TRBJ1-5; no firm D call. Per germline, CDR1 SGHAT and CDR2 FQNNGV. V lost 0 bases and J 2 bases, leaving 5 bases between the germline ends. The length of the CDR3 is 14 residues. In DNA, the CDR3 is TGTGCCAGCAGCTTAGATCTCGGCAATCAGCCCCAGCATTTT. It is translated as CASSLDLGNQPQHF.

This chain joins TRBV5-5 and TRBJ2-2, with TRBD2 matching 11 bases. CDR3 length equals 15 residues. The V and J ends lost 3 bases and 5 bases, in that order; junction bases with no gene match: 3. The germline V gene encodes CDR1 SGHKS and CDR2 YYEKEE (reference sequence). For the CDR3, the DNA is TGTGCCAGCAGCTCACTAGCGGGGGATACCGGGGAGCTGTTTTTT. Protein product: CASSSLAGDTGELFF.

The rearrangement uses TRBV2 and TRBJ2-7, with 8 bases lining up with TRBD2. The CDR3 has 15 residues. From germline, CDR1 is SNHLY and CDR2 FYNNEI. The V gene end was trimmed by 10 bases and the J gene end by 3 bases; junction bases not matched to a gene: 14. The CDR3 protein is CATQQGSGGFYEQYF. Written as DNA, the CDR3 is TGTGCCACCCAGCAGGGGAGCGGGGGCTTCTACGAGCAGTACTTC.

The chain uses TRBV2 and TRBJ1-1; TRBD1 aligns across 8 bases. CDR1 SNHLY and CDR2 FYNNEI come from the germline V gene. The CDR3 sequence is 14 residues long. V shed 4 bases, J shed 4 bases, and the junction held 5 bases outside the gene matches. The CDR3 protein is CASSVTGVATEAFF. Written as DNA, the CDR3 is TGTGCCAGCAGTGTGACAGGGGTCGCCACTGAAGCTTTCTTT.

This clone was detected once. This sequence joins TRBV7-2 and TRBJ2-2; 11 bases are shared with TRBD2. Germline V gene data show CDR1 as SGHTA and CDR2 as FQGNSA. This CDR3 contains 18 residues. The J segment lost 0 bases and the V segment lost 4 bases, leaving 7 bases of the junction unmatched. CDR3 DNA: TGTGCCAGCAGCTCCATAGCGGGGGGGGCCACGAACACCGGGGAGCTGTTTTTT. This gives the protein CASSSIAGGATNTGELFF.

The J gene is TRBJ2-1, the V gene TRBV4-1; D is ambiguous. CDR1 and CDR2 (germline): MGHRA, YSYEKL. The germline V and J ends were trimmed by 0 bases and 6 bases, with 15 bases remaining between them. The CDR3 covers 16 residues. The CDR3 coding sequence is TGCGCCAGCAGCCAAGATGAACTTAGAGGTTTCAATGAGCAGTTCTTC. The encoded protein is CASSQDELRGFNEQFF.

The gene calls are TRBV5-1 and TRBJ2-2; TRBD2 might be the D (5 bases). Looked up from germline, CDR1 is SGHRS and CDR2 is YFSETQ. The CDR3 runs 14 residues. Trimming stripped 6 bases from V and 6 bases from J, with 15 bases between. Here the CDR3 reads CASTPGVGPGELFF. The CDR3 coding sequence is TGCGCCAGCACCCCCGGGGTAGGGCCCGGGGAGCTGTTTTTT.

The rearrangement links TRBV10-3 to TRBJ1-3, with no clear D. Trimming stripped 0 bases from V and 4 bases from J, with 13 bases between. Germline CDR1 ENHRY, CDR2 SYGVKD. The CDR3 length is 16 residues. The DNA of the CDR3 is TGTGCCATCAGTGAGTCAGCCCCCTTTTCAGGAAACACCATATATTTT. Protein product: CAISESAPFSGNTIYF.

This clone was seen more than once but under ten times. The V call is TRBV15, the J call TRBJ2-1; a weak D match, TRBD2 (6 bases). The germline V and J ends were trimmed by 0 bases and 2 bases, with 8 bases remaining between them. Germline CDR1 LNHNV, CDR2 YYDKDF (reference sequence). The CDR3 has 15 residues. The chain's CDR3 is CATSRDGGAYNEQFF. The CDR3 DNA sequence: TGTGCCACCAGCAGAGACGGGGGAGCCTACAATGAGCAGTTCTTC.

This chain links TRBV7-3 with TRBJ2-5; 9 bases fit TRBD1. This CDR3 is built from 15 residues. V was pared by 3 bases and J by 5 bases, with 7 bases of the junction left unmatched. Germline CDR1 reads SGHTA; CDR2 reads FQGTGA. The CDR3 bases are TGTGCCAGCAGCTTGGGGACAGGGATATATGAGACCCAGTACTTC. It translates to CASSLGTGIYETQYF. Looking up the rest from reference TRBV7-3 and TRBJ2-5 gives the full variable domain: GAGVSQTPSNKVTEKGKYVELRCDPISGHTALYWYRQSLGQGPEFLIYFQGTGAADDSGLPNDRFFAVRPEGSVSTLKIQRTERGDSAVYLCASSLGTGIYETQYFGPGTRLLVL.

This rearrangement joins TRBV7-2 to TRBJ2-3; no definite D call. The germline CDR1 and CDR2 sequences are SGHTA and FQGNSA. The CDR3 extends over 14 amino acids. V was trimmed by 1 base and J by 2 bases, leaving 7 bases between them. In DNA, the CDR3 is TGTGCCAGCAGCTTAGGGCCTTACACAGATACGCAGTATTTT. Its translation is CASSLGPYTDTQYF.

For the CDR3, the DNA is TGCGCCAGCAGCCAAACCTGGACAGGGCTTAACACCGGGGAGCTGTTTTTT. Translated: CASSQTWTGLNTGELFF. The genes are TRBV4-1 and TRBJ2-2, with 8 bases identical to TRBD1. The germline gives CDR1 MGHRA, CDR2 YSYEKL. V lost 2 bases to trimming and J lost 2 bases; unmatched junction nucleotides: 7. CDR3 length equals 17 residues.

The J gene is TRBJ2-5, the V gene TRBV6-2 or TRBV6-3; tentative D call: TRBD2 (6 bases). CDR1 is MNHEY and CDR2 is SVGEGT in the germline V gene. V dropped 6 bases and J dropped 9 bases, with 17 bases sitting between them. This CDR3 spans 13 amino acids. Here the CDR3 reads CASSTTGSGAQYF. CDR3 bases: TGTGCCAGCAGCACTACGGGGTCGGGGGCCCAGTACTTC.

The chain links TRBV6-2 or TRBV6-3 to TRBJ2-7; maybe TRBD2 (6 bases). This CDR3 is built from 15 residues. Trimming cost V 4 bases and J 2 bases, with 15 bases left between them. Germline assignment: CDR1 MNHEY and CDR2 SVGEGT. The CDR3 is CASSSGLAFTYEQYF. The CDR3 DNA sequence: TGTGCCAGCAGTTCGGGGCTAGCGTTTACCTACGAGCAGTACTTC.

This chain joins TRBV5-6 and TRBJ2-7; 10 bases are shared with TRBD1. This CDR3 has 15 amino acids. V lost 4 bases, J lost 2 bases, and 6 bases stayed unmatched. In germline, CDR1 is SGHDT, CDR2 YYEEEE. This CDR3 is CASSPGTGDPYEQYF. The CDR3, as DNA: TGTGCCAGCAGCCCCGGGACAGGGGACCCCTACGAGCAGTACTTC.

This clone has only one observation. The V gene is TRBV11-2, the J gene TRBJ1-1, with D perhaps matching TRBD1 (5 bases). Germline assignment: CDR1 SGHAT and CDR2 FQNNGV. V was cut by 3 bases and J by 4 bases, with 12 bases left in between. The CDR3 is 14 amino acids. In nucleotides, the CDR3 is TGTGCCAGCAGCTTTTGGGGCATAGGCACTGAAGCTTTCTTT. Encoded protein: CASSFWGIGTEAFF.

The gene calls are TRBV7-2 and TRBJ1-2, with TRBD1 matching over 8 bases. Germline V gene data show CDR1 as SGHTA and CDR2 as FQGNSA. The length of the CDR3 is 15 residues. V was clipped by 2 bases and J by 3 bases; unmatched bases: 5. CDR3 in DNA: TGTGCCAGCAGCTTATCGGGACAGGTCCACTATGGCTACACCTTC. It specifies CASSLSGQVHYGYTF.

This chain uses TRBV18 with TRBJ1-1, with TRBD1 matching 9 bases. The germline CDR1 and CDR2 sequences are KGHSH and LQKENI. V shed 3 bases and J 4 bases; nucleotides not matched to a gene: 3. This CDR3 has 14 amino acids. CDR3 DNA sequence: TGTGCCAGCTCACCGAGACAGGGGGGCACTGAAGCTTTCTTT. It encodes CASSPRQGGTEAFF.

The sample holds one count of this clone. The rearrangement joins TRBV24-1 to TRBJ2-5, with 8 bases lining up with TRBD1. This CDR3 is built from 15 residues. CDR1 is KGHDR and CDR2 is SFDVKD in the germline V gene. The junction had 2 bases not matched to a gene; V was cut back by 2 bases and J by 1 base. The CDR3 DNA reads TGTGCCACCAGTGATTCCGGGACAGGCCAAGAGACCCAGTACTTC. It yields the protein CATSDSGTGQETQYF.

A word on this clone: Other DNA sequences of this sample code for an identical CDR3. The chain joins TRBV3-1 (or the pseudogene TRBV3-2) to TRBJ2-2; D is possibly TRBD1 (6 bases). V was trimmed by 1 base and J by 5 bases, leaving 11 bases between them. The CDR3 totals 15 residues. Germline CDR1 and CDR2: LGHDT and YNNKEL (reference sequence). The CDR3 reads CASSQGRTVTGELFF. CDR3 DNA: TGTGCCAGCAGCCAAGGCAGGACAGTTACCGGGGAGCTGTTTTTT.

The rearrangement joins TRBV19 to TRBJ1-2; D unclear. Germline values: CDR1 LNHDA, CDR2 SQIVND (reference sequence). Between the trimmed V and J ends, which lost 3 bases and 2 bases, there was a span of 10 bases. The CDR3 is 14 residues long. In nucleotides, the CDR3 is TGTGCCAGTAGTATTGGAGGGAGGAACTATGGCTACACCTTC. This encodes CASSIGGRNYGYTF.

The chain employs TRBV27 and TRBJ1-2; TRBD1 matches 7 bases. Germline values: CDR1 MNHEY, CDR2 SMNVEV (reference sequence). Trimming cost V 3 bases and J 6 bases; bases outside gene matches: 4. The CDR3 has 13 residues. CDR3 in amino acids: CASSFRQGHGYTF. As DNA, the CDR3 is TGTGCCAGCAGTTTCCGACAGGGCCATGGCTACACCTTC.